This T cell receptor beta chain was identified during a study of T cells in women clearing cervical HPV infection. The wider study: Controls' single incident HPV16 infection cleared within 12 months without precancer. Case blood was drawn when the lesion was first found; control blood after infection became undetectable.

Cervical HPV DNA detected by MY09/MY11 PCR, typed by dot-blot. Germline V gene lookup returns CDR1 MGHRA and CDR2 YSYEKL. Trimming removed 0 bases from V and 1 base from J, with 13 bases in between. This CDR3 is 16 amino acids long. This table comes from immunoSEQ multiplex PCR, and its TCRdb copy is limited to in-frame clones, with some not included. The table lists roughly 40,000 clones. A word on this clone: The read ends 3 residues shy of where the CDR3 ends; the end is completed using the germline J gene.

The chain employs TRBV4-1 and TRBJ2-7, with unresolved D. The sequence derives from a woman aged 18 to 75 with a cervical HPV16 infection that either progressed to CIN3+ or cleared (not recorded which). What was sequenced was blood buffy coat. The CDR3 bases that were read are TGCGCCAGCAGCCAAGAATTGGCAGACATTTCCTACGAG. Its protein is CASSQELADISYE. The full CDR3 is CASSQELADISYEQYF.